Below, one TCR beta chain is given with its context. The junction differs from germline at one of its ends, possibly a read error. This sample is part of a study of tumor-infiltrating lymphocytes in glioblastoma multiforme. TCRB libraries came from RNA via three nested multiplex PCR rounds. A C-beta primer primed TCRB cDNA from 0.4 to 0.6 ug RNA. TCRdb reprocessed the multiplex PCR reads via MiXCR and lists one record per CDR3 protein. The sample lists around 30,000 distinct CDR3 sequences, about 64% occurring once. Germline V gene sequence: CDR1 ENHRY, CDR2 SYGVKD. This CDR3 contains 13 residues. This chain uses TRBV10-3 with TRBJ2-3; D is unresolved. The sequence was collected from a male donor with glioblastoma. Sequencing was carried out using brain tumor tissue. The CDR3 region is CAIGELYAHTQYF. CDR3 nucleotides: TGTGCCATCGGTGAGTTGTATGCACATACGCAGTATTTT.